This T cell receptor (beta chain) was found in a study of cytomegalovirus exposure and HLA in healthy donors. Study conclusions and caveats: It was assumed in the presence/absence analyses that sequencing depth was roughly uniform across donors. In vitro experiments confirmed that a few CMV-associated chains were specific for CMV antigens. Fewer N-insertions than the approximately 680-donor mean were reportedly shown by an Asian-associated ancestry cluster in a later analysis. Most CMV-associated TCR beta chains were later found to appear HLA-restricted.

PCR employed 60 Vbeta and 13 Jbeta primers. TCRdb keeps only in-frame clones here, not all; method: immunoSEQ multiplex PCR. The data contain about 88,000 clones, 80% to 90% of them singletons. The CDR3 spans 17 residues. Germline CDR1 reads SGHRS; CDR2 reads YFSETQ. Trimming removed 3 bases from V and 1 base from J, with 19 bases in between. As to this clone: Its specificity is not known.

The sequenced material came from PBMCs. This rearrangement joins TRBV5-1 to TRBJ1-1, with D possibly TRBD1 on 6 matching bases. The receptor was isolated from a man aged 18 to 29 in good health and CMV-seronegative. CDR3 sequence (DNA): TGCGCCAGCAGCTACAACATACAGGGTTTTGGGAACACTGAAGCTTTCTTT. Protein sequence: CASSYNIQGFGNTEAFF.